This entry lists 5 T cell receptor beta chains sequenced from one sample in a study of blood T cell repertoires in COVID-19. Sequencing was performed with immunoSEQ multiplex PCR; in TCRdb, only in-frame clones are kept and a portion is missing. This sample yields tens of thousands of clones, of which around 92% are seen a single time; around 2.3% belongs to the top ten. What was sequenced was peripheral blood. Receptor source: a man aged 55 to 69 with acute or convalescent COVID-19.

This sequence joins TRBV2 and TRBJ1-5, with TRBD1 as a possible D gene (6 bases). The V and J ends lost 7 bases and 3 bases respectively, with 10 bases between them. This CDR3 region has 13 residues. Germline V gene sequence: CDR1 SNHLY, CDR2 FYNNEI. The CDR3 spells CASNRDYNQPQHF. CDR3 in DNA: TGTGCCAGCAACAGGGATTACAATCAGCCCCAGCATTTT.

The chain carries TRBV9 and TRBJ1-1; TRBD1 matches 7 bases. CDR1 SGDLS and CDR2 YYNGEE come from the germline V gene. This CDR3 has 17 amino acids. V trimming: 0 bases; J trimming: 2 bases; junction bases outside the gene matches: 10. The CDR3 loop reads CASSVEGGAFRNTEAFF. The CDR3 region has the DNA TGTGCCAGCAGCGTAGAAGGGGGCGCCTTCCGAAACACTGAAGCTTTCTTT.

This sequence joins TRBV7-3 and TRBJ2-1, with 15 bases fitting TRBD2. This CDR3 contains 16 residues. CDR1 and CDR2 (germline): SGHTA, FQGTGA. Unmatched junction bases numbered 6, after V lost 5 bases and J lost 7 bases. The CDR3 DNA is TGTGCCAGCAGCGCCCCCGGGACTAGCGGGAGGAATGAGCAGTTCTTC. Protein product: CASSAPGTSGRNEQFF.

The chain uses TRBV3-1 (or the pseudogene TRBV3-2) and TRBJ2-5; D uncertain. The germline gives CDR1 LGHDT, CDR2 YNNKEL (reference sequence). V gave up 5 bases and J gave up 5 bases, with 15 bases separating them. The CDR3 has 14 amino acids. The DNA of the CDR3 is TGTGCCAGCAGCACGGGTGTTTTCCGGGAGACCCAGTACTTC. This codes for CASSTGVFRETQYF.

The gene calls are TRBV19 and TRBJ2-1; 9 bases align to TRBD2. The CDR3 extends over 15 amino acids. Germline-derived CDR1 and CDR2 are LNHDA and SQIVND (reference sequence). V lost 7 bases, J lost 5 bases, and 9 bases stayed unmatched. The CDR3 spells CASIDQREVNNEQFF. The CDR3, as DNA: TGTGCCAGTATAGATCAGCGGGAGGTGAACAATGAGCAGTTCTTC.